This TCR beta chain was observed in a study of T cell responses to AZD1222 COVID-19 vaccine (dated by TCRdb to about 2021). Background for the entire study: Because spike-specific TCR depth and breadth did not differ between the two schedules, AZD1222 recipients who got a second dose at roughly 4 weeks were pooled with those who got a second dose at roughly 12 weeks. TCR sequencing covered roughly 230 trial participants: about 210 given two doses of AZD1222 and about 26 given two doses of MenACWY control vaccine. Trial participants were enrolled into age subgroups of 18-55, 56-69 and 70-plus years, which contained about 150, 27 and 61 TCR-sequenced participants, respectively. Here is what the overall study found, with its caveats: In the small 56-69-year group, the increase in depth fell short of significance, most likely because of low power. Only a handful of AZD1222 recipients were SARS-CoV-2 seropositive at baseline, limiting conclusions about previously exposed vaccinees. After two AZD1222 doses, spike-specific TCR breadth and depth were significantly higher than at day 0 and than in MenACWY recipients. No day 14 peak-response samples were available, so repertoires were characterized only after the peak T cell response. The whole spike protein was spanned by vaccine-associated CD4 TCRs, and dominant responses were seen in regions 160-218 and 743-854. Participants were mostly white British, with more females than males. The authors suggested clonal diversity may have been underestimated. Reportedly, almost half of the unique spike-specific TCRs recognized epitopes lying outside the regions that are mutated in the B.1.351 and B.1.1.7 variants.

What this sample's time point label stands for: baseline before first vaccination. Samples from vaccinated people were obtained from the UK trials COV001 and COV002, which included a single-blind randomized controlled phase 2/3 trial of AZD1222 (ChAdOx1 nCoV-19) in healthy adults. For TCRbeta chain sequencing, PBMC samples were collected from trial participants at day 0 and at day 28 after the second dose. The CDR3 regions of human TCRbeta chains were analyzed by immunosequencing. The original methods were these. TCRs in the repertoires were compared against a reference library of SARS-CoV-2-specific TCRs that had been generated with the MIRA antigen-specificity platform. Breadth was defined as the fraction of unique TCRs that were SARS-CoV-2-associated, and depth was defined as the fraction of total T cells that were SARS-CoV-2-associated. Using the MIRA data, each spike-specific TCR was assigned both to the spike region to which the TCR was reactive and to a CD4 or CD8 class. Log10-transformed breadth and depth values were compared by one-way ANOVA with Sidak's multiple comparisons tests. The immuneACCESS repertoire file appears here via TCRdb, limited to in-frame rearrangements. These files lack a portion of the clones; in checked studies, under half of the deficit traces to unresolved V genes, and the cause of the others is not known. That table is the source of V, J and clone size, and D and trimming were worked out from the DNA. Across this sample there are over 110,000 clones, with just over 90% seen only once. The ten largest make up roughly 5% of the sample.

With respect to this clone: Its antigen is currently not known. No per-base quality is available; no much larger clone lies one base away.

According to the germline V gene (reference sequence), CDR1 reads LGHDT and CDR2 reads YNNKEL. From cysteine to phenylalanine, the CDR3 is 14 amino acids long. This entry keeps only the CDR3 DNA: 42 bases, framed from base 1. V has 4 bases trimmed and J has 3 bases trimmed; junction bases matching no gene number 4. The TCR sequence derives from an adult in good health. The sequencing used peripheral blood, collected on day 0 of AZD1222 vaccination. The V and J segments used are TRBV3-1 (or the pseudogene TRBV3-2) and TRBJ1-2; 8 central bases correspond to TRBD1. The CDR3 amino acid sequence is: CASSPLDRDYGYTF. The sequenced DNA: TGTGCCAGCAGCCCGTTGGACAGGGACTATGGCTACACCTTC.